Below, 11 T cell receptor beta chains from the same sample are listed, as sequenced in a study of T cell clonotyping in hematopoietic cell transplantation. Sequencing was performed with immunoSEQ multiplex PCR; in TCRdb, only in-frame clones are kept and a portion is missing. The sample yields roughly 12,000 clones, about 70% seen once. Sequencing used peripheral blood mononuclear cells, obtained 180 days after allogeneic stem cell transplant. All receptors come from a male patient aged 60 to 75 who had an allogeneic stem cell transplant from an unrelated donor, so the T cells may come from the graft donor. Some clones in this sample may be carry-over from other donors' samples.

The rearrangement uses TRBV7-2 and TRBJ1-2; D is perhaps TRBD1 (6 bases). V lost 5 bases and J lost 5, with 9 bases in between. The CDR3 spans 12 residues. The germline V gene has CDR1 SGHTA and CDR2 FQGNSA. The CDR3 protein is CASSPQGYGYTF. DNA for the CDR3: TGTGCCAGCAGCCCTCAGGGGTATGGCTACACCTTC.

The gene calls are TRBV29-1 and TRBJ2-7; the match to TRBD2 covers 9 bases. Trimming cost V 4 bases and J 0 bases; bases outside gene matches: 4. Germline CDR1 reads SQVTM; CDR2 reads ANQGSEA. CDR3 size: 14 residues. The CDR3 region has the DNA TGCAGCGTTGTTCTAGCGGGGAGCTCCTACGAGCAGTACTTC. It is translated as CSVVLAGSSYEQYF.

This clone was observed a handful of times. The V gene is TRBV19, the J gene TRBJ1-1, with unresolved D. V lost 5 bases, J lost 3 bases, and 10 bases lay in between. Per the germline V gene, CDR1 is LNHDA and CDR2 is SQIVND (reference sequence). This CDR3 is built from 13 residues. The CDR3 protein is CASSLGVDTEAFF. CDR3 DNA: TGTGCCAGTAGTTTGGGTGTTGACACTGAAGCTTTCTTT.

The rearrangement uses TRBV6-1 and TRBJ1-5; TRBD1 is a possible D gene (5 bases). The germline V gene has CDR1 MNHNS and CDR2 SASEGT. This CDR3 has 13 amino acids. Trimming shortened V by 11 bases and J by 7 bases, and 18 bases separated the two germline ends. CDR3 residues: CAHSNGGEQPQHF. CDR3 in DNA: TGTGCCCACAGCAATGGGGGGGAACAGCCCCAGCATTTT.

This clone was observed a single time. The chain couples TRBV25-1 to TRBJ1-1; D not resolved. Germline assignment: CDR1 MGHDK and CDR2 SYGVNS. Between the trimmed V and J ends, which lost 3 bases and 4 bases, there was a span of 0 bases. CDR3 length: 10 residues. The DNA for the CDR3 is TGTGCCAGCAGTGACACTGAAGCTTTCTTT. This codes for CASSDTEAFF.

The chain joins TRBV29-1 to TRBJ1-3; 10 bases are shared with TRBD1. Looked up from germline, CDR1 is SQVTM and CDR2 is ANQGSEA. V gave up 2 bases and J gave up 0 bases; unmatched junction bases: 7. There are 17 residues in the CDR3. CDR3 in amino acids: CSVESWDRGSSGNTIYF. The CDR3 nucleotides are TGCAGCGTTGAATCTTGGGACAGGGGTTCCTCTGGAAACACCATATATTTT.

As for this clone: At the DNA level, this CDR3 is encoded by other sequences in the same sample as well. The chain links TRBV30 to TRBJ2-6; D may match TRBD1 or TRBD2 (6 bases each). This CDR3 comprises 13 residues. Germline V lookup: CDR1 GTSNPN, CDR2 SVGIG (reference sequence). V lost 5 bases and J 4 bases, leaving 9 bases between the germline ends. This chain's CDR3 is CAWRGLGANVLTF. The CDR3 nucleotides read TGTGCCTGGCGGGGGCTCGGGGCCAACGTCCTGACTTTC.

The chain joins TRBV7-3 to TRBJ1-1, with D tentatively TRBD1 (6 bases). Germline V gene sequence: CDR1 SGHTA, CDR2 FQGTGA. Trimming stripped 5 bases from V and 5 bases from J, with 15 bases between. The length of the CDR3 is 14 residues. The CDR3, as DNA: TGTGCCAGCAGCAGAGGGGGGACGTCGACTGAAGCTTTCTTT. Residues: CASSRGGTSTEAFF.

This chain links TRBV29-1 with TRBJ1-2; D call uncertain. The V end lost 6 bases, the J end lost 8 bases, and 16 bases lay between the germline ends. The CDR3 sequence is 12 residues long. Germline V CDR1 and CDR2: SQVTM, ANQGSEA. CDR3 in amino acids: CSVRSISGGYTF. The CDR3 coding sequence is TGCAGCGTCCGGAGCATCTCCGGCGGCTACACCTTC.

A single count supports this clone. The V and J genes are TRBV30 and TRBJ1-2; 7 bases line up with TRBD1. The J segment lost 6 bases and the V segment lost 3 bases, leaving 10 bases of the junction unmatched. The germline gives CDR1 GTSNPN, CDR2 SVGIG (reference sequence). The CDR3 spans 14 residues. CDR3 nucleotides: TGTGCCTGGAGGCGACTTATCGACAGGGATGGCTACACCTTC. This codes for CAWRRLIDRDGYTF.

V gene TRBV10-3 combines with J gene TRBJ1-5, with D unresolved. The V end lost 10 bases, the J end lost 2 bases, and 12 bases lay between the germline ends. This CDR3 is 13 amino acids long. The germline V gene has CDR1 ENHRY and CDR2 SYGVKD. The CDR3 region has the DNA TGTGCCACCCACGGGGAGGGCAATCAGCCCCAGCATTTT. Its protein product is CATHGEGNQPQHF.